A few counts support the clone carrying this T cell receptor beta chain. This CDR3 spans 15 amino acids. The germline V gene has CDR1 LNHNV and CDR2 YYDKDF (reference sequence). The trim removed 8 bases at V and 4 bases at J, leaving 13 bases unmatched. A second PCR of roughly 7 to 11 cycles used a sample-barcoded 5' primer and a J-beta primer mix. Each CDR3 protein is one row after TCRdb ran MiXCR on the 5' RACE reads. The data hold approximately 1.5 million distinct CDR3 sequences, with approximately 42% observed a single time. These data are taken from a study of blood T cells in healthy people across ages.

The source is a young woman in good health. The sequenced sample consisted of blood. The chain has TRBV15 and TRBJ1-2; 7 bases agree with TRBD1. CDR3 in amino acids: CATGDRERGFYGYTF. The DNA for the CDR3 is TGTGCCACCGGAGACAGGGAGAGGGGGTTCTATGGCTACACCTTC.